The 27 T cell receptor beta chains below were found in one sample sequenced in a study of blood T cell repertoires in COVID-19 (TCRdb year 2020). Library construction relied on the immunoSEQ multiplex PCR assay. The table was pulled from immuneACCESS by TCRdb, which kept in-frame rearrangements only. Such tables lose some clones; where checked, under half of the loss comes from unresolved V genes, and the rest has no known cause. This sample holds about 84,000 clones; about 83% were observed only once. Over 35% of the sample lies in the top ten. The specimen sequenced was peripheral blood. Source of these receptors: a man older than 75 with active or convalescent COVID-19.

The genes are TRBV15 and TRBJ2-5; the match to TRBD2 covers 11 bases. CDR1 LNHNV and CDR2 YYDKDF come from the germline V gene (reference sequence). This CDR3 is 16 amino acids long. Trimming removed 3 bases from V and 5 bases from J; junction bases left unmatched: 8. In DNA form, the CDR3 reads TGTGCCACCAGCAGCCCCCTAGCGGGGGGTCAGGAGACCCAGTACTTC. This gives the protein CATSSPLAGGQETQYF.

The chain joins TRBV18 to TRBJ1-1; 7 positions agree with TRBD1. CDR1 and CDR2 (germline): KGHSH, LQKENI. The CDR3 loop spans 14 amino acids. The V and J ends lost 3 bases and 4 bases, in that order; junction bases with no gene match: 5. CDR3 DNA: TGTGCCAGCTCACCGCTACAGGGGACCACTGAAGCTTTCTTT. It codes for CASSPLQGTTEAFF.

The chain has TRBV12-3 or TRBV12-4 and TRBJ2-3, with 7 bases matching TRBD2. The junction had 7 bases not matched to a gene; V was cut back by 3 bases and J by 10 bases. The CDR3 has 13 residues. CDR3 residues: CASSFPGLPAQYF. CDR3 nucleotide sequence: TGTGCCAGCAGTTTTCCGGGACTACCTGCGCAGTATTTT.

This clone was picked up a small number of times. The rearrangement joins TRBV5-6 to TRBJ2-7, with TRBD2 matching 7 bases. V was pared by 0 bases and J by 2 bases, with 11 bases of the junction left unmatched. Germline-derived CDR1 and CDR2 are SGHDT and YYEEEE. The CDR3 extends over 17 amino acids. The CDR3 coding sequence is TGTGCCAGCAGCTTGGCGGGGGGATCGAGAAGGGCCTACGAGCAGTACTTC. It translates to CASSLAGGSRRAYEQYF. The complete variable domain, with remaining parts taken from reference TRBV5-6 and TRBJ2-7, reads DAGVTQSPTHLIKTRGQQVTLRCSPKSGHDTVSWYQQALGQGPQFIFQYYEEEERQRGNFPDRFSGHQFPNYSSELNVNALLLGDSALYLCASSLAGGSRRAYEQYFGPGTRLTVT.

The chain couples TRBV6-2 or TRBV6-3 to TRBJ2-7, with 9 bases identical to TRBD1. The CDR3 is made up of 16 amino acids. The ends lost 4 bases at V and 5 bases at J; junction bases unmatched: 12. CDR1 is MNHEY and CDR2 is SVGEGT in the germline V gene. The CDR3: CASSLNRDRVSDEQYF. In nucleotides, the CDR3 is TGTGCCAGCAGTTTAAACCGGGACAGGGTTAGCGACGAGCAGTACTTC.

The chain joins TRBV7-2 to TRBJ1-2; no firm D call. Germline V lookup: CDR1 SGHTA, CDR2 FQGNSA. This CDR3 has 16 residues. V lost 4 bases and J lost 5, with 20 bases in between. Written as DNA, the CDR3 is TGTGCCAGCAGCTCCTCGTTCGGGTTAGCTGGGTATGGCTACACCTTC. Its translation: CASSSSFGLAGYGYTF.

The V gene is TRBV5-6, the J gene TRBJ1-6; TRBD1 aligns across 10 bases. Germline V lookup: CDR1 SGHDT, CDR2 YYEEEE. With 4 bases clipped from V and 4 bases from J, the junction kept 5 bases outside the gene matches. The length of the CDR3 is 16 residues. The CDR3 loop is CASSVGQGSYNSPLHF. CDR3 bases: TGTGCCAGCAGCGTGGGACAGGGGTCATATAATTCACCCCTCCACTTT.

The gene calls are TRBV7-2 and TRBJ1-2; 9 positions match TRBD1. The CDR3 is 15 amino acids. CDR1 and CDR2 from the germline V gene are SGHTA and FQGNSA. V shed 0 bases and J 4 bases; nucleotides not matched to a gene: 3. The CDR3 loop reads CASSLAGQGGYGYTF. In DNA, the CDR3 is TGTGCCAGCAGCTTAGCGGGACAGGGAGGCTATGGCTACACCTTC.

The chain employs TRBV5-6 and TRBJ1-1; 7 positions match TRBD1. Germline lookup yields CDR1 SGHDT and CDR2 YYEEEE. V lost 4 bases and J lost 1; bases outside the gene matches: 13. This CDR3 has 17 residues. Here the CDR3 reads CASSGGLQGFRNTEAFF. CDR3 coding DNA: TGTGCCAGCAGCGGCGGGCTACAGGGGTTTAGGAACACTGAAGCTTTCTTT.

V usage is TRBV2 and J usage is TRBJ2-5; 8 bases agree with TRBD2. CDR1 is SNHLY, CDR2 FYNNEI, per germline. CDR3 length: 14 residues. The V gene end was trimmed by 3 bases and the J gene end by 4 bases; junction bases not matched to a gene: 4. In DNA, the CDR3 is TGTGCCAGCAGTGATGGGCTAGCGGGAGAGACCCAGTACTTC. Translation: CASSDGLAGETQYF.

V is TRBV4-2 and J is TRBJ1-6, with 9 positions matching TRBD1. The CDR3 spans 16 residues. Germline loops: CDR1 LGHNA, CDR2 YNFKEQ. The trim removed 4 bases at V and 5 bases at J, leaving 6 bases unmatched. In DNA form, the CDR3 reads TGTGCCAGCAGCCCACTCGACAGGGGGAATAATTCACCCCTCCACTTT. Translation gives CASSPLDRGNNSPLHF.

The chain couples TRBV7-6 to TRBJ2-3; tentatively, D is TRBD1 (5 bases). The CDR3 has 13 amino acids. Germline V gene lookup returns CDR1 SGHVS and CDR2 FNYEAQ. V lost 4 bases to trimming and J lost 4 bases, with 9 bases between them. DNA for the CDR3: TGTGCCAGCAGCTCCGTAGGGGCAGATACGCAGTATTTT. It translates to CASSSVGADTQYF. Together with reference TRBV7-6 and TRBJ2-3, the CDR3 gives the full variable domain: GAGVSQSPRYKVTKRGQDVALRCDPISGHVSLYWYRQALGQGPEFLTYFNYEAQQDKSGLPNDRFSAERPEGSISTLTIQRTEQRDSAMYRCASSSVGADTQYFGPGTRLTVL.

The V and J genes are TRBV4-2 and TRBJ1-1, with unresolved D. Germline assignment: CDR1 LGHNA and CDR2 YNFKEQ. The V and J ends lost 1 base and 4 bases respectively, with 10 bases between them. This CDR3 comprises 14 residues. In nucleotides, the CDR3 is TGTGCCAGCAGCCAAGCGGGTGTGGGCACTGAAGCTTTCTTT. This translates into CASSQAGVGTEAFF.

The rearrangement uses TRBV3-1 (or the pseudogene TRBV3-2) and TRBJ1-6; D perhaps matches TRBD1 (6 bases). CDR3 size: 15 residues. V was pared by 8 bases and J by 5 bases, with 16 bases between. Germline values: CDR1 LGHDT, CDR2 YNNKEL (reference sequence). For the CDR3, the DNA is TGTGCCAGCGGCCTTCGGACAGTTAATAATTCACCCCTCCACTTT. Translated, it gives CASGLRTVNNSPLHF.

The chain uses TRBV19 and TRBJ1-1, with TRBD1 as a possible D gene (6 bases). Germline V gene data show CDR1 as LNHDA and CDR2 as SQIVND (reference sequence). The CDR3 contains 14 residues. Trimming removed 6 bases at V and 0 bases at J, with 11 bases between. The CDR3 here is CASRPGHLNTEAFF. The CDR3, as DNA: TGTGCCAGTAGGCCGGGACACTTGAACACTGAAGCTTTCTTT.

The chain is built from TRBV3-1 (or the pseudogene TRBV3-2) and TRBJ2-5; maybe TRBD1 (6 bases). This CDR3 contains 18 residues. Trimming pared 2 bases from V and 1 base from J, leaving 20 bases between. The germline V gene has CDR1 LGHDT and CDR2 YNNKEL (reference sequence). In nucleotides, the CDR3 is TGTGCCAGCAGCCAAAAAAACCCCGGGACACTAGTCCAAGAGACCCAGTACTTC. Translated, it gives CASSQKNPGTLVQETQYF.

The rearrangement uses TRBV19 and TRBJ1-6; TRBD1 aligns across 7 bases. CDR1 and CDR2 from the germline V gene are LNHDA and SQIVND (reference sequence). V dropped 3 bases and J dropped 13; count of bases not matched to a gene: 12. This CDR3 has 15 residues. The CDR3 DNA is TGTGCCAGTAGTATTGGGGACAGATATCCAGGGCCCCTCCACTTT. Protein product: CASSIGDRYPGPLHF.

The chain joins TRBV7-9 to TRBJ2-5; 7 positions match TRBD2. CDR1 SEHNR and CDR2 FQNEAQ come from the germline V gene (reference sequence). V gave up 3 bases and J gave up 2 bases; unmatched junction bases: 6. The CDR3 contains 15 residues. In nucleotides, the CDR3 is TGTGCCAGCAGCTTGAGAAGCGGGGCACAAGAGACCCAGTACTTC. Protein product: CASSLRSGAQETQYF.

V is TRBV28 and J is TRBJ1-2, with 7 nucleotides matching TRBD1. The germline V gene has CDR1 MDHEN and CDR2 SYDVKM. V dropped 3 bases and J dropped 2; count of bases not matched to a gene: 9. This CDR3 comprises 16 residues. The CDR3 coding sequence is TGTGCCAGCAGTTTGTCAACAGGGGATCTGAACTATGGCTACACCTTC. Protein: CASSLSTGDLNYGYTF.

The rearrangement joins TRBV10-3 to TRBJ2-5; D perhaps matches TRBD2 (5 bases). CDR1 and CDR2 (germline): ENHRY, SYGVKD. The ends were cut back, 2 bases at V and 0 bases at J, with 7 bases in the middle. The CDR3 runs 14 residues. The CDR3 loop reads CAISEKRNQETQYF. CDR3 bases: TGTGCCATCAGTGAGAAGCGGAACCAAGAGACCCAGTACTTC.

This chain joins TRBV21-1 and TRBJ1-1. TRBV21-1 has pseudogene status. The CDR3 spans 13 residues. The CDR3 protein is CASSGTPSTEAFF. CDR3 nucleotide sequence: TGTGCCAGCAGCGGGACTCCGAGCACTGAAGCTTTCTTT.

The chain recombines TRBV6-5 with TRBJ2-7, with 9 bases fitting TRBD1. This CDR3 region has 14 residues. Trimming removed 8 bases from V and 4 bases from J; junction bases left unmatched: 9. Germline loops: CDR1 MNHEY, CDR2 SVGAGI. CDR3 amino acids: CASHPAGQGYEQYF. CDR3 nucleotides: TGTGCCAGCCACCCTGCGGGACAGGGTTACGAGCAGTACTTC.

The chain has TRBV4-2 and TRBJ2-5, with 13 nucleotides matching TRBD2. V shed 0 bases and J 3 bases; nucleotides not matched to a gene: 7. Germline CDR1 and CDR2: LGHNA and YNFKEQ. This CDR3 contains 18 residues. This CDR3 reads CASSQEKGTSGEEETQYF. The CDR3 DNA sequence: TGTGCCAGCAGCCAAGAGAAGGGGACTAGCGGGGAGGAAGAGACCCAGTACTTC.

This chain links TRBV15 with TRBJ2-7, with 9 positions matching TRBD1. Germline loops: CDR1 LNHNV, CDR2 YYDKDF (reference sequence). V lost 1 base and J lost 3; bases outside the gene matches: 4. This CDR3 region has 15 residues. CDR3 sequence reads: CATSRGGQGNYEQYF. Written as DNA, the CDR3 is TGTGCCACCAGCAGAGGGGGACAGGGAAACTACGAGCAGTACTTC. The full variable domain, rest sourced from reference TRBV15 and TRBJ2-7, is DAMVIQNPRYQVTQFGKPVTLSCSQTLNHNVMYWYQQKSSQAPKLLFHYYDKDFNNEADTPDNFQSRRPNTSFCFLDIRSPGLGDTAMYLCATSRGGQGNYEQYFGPGTRLTVT.

This rearrangement joins TRBV29-1 to TRBJ2-7, with D possibly matching TRBD2 (6 bases). The CDR3 extends over 13 amino acids. The germline V gene has CDR1 SQVTM and CDR2 ANQGSEA. V lost 5 bases, J lost 7 bases, and 18 bases lay in between. The CDR3 sequence: CSVSPTRPGEQYF. For the CDR3, the DNA is TGCAGCGTTTCCCCGACTAGACCTGGGGAGCAGTACTTC.

The rearrangement links TRBV3-1 (or the pseudogene TRBV3-2) to TRBJ1-5, with D possibly matching TRBD1 (6 bases). Germline V gives CDR1 LGHDT, CDR2 YNNKEL (reference sequence). This CDR3 comprises 15 residues. The V gene lost 2 bases and the J gene lost 1 base, with 9 bases spanning the gap. This chain's CDR3 is CASSQRGYSNQPQHF. CDR3 nucleotides: TGTGCCAGCAGCCAAAGGGGGTACAGCAATCAGCCCCAGCATTTT.

The chain employs TRBV10-3 and TRBJ1-5, with TRBD1 matching over 9 bases. The CDR3 loop spans 14 amino acids. The V segment lost 6 bases and the J segment 6 bases; nucleotides outside the gene matches: 6. Germline-derived CDR1 and CDR2 are ENHRY and SYGVKD. This chain's CDR3 is CAIRGQGEGQPQHF. The CDR3 DNA is TGTGCCATCAGGGGACAGGGTGAAGGTCAGCCCCAGCATTTT.